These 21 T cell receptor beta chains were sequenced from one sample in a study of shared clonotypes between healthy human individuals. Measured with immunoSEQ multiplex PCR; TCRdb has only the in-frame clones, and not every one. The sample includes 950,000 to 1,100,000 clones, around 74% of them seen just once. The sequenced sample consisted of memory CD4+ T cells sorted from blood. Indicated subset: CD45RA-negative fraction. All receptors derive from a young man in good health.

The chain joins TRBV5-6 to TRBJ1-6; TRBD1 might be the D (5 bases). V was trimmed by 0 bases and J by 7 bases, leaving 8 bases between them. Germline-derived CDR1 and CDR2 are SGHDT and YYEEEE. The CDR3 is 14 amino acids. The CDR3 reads CASSLAGVNSPLHF. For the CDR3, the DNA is TGTGCCAGCAGCTTGGCGGGGGTGAATTCACCCCTCCACTTT. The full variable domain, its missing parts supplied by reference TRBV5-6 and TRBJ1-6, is DAGVTQSPTHLIKTRGQQVTLRCSPKSGHDTVSWYQQALGQGPQFIFQYYEEEERQRGNFPDRFSGHQFPNYSSELNVNALLLGDSALYLCASSLAGVNSPLHFGNGTRLTVT.

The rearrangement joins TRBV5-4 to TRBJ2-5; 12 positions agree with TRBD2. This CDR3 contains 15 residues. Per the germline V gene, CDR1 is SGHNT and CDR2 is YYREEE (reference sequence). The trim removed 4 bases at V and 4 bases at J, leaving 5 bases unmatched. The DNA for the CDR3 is TGTGCCAGCAGCCAGACTAGCGGGAGAGTAGAGACCCAGTACTTC. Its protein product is CASSQTSGRVETQYF.

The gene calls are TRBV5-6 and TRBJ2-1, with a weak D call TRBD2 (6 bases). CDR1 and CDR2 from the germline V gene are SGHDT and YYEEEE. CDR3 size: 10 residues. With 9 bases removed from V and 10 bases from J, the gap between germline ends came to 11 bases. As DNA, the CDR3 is TGTGCCATCGTGGGGAGGGAGCAGTTCTTC. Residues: CAIVGREQFF.

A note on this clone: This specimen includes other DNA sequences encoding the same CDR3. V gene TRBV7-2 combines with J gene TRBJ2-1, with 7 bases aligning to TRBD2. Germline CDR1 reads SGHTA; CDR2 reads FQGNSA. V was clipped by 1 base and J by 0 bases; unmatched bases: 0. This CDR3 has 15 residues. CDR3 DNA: TGTGCCAGCAGCTTAGGGACTAGCTCCTACAATGAGCAGTTCTTC. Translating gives CASSLGTSSYNEQFF.

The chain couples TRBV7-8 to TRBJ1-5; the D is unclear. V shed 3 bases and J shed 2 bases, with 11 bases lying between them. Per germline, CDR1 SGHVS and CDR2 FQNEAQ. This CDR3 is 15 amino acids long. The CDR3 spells CASSFQQTGNQPQHF. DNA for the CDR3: TGTGCCAGCAGCTTCCAGCAGACGGGCAATCAGCCCCAGCATTTT.

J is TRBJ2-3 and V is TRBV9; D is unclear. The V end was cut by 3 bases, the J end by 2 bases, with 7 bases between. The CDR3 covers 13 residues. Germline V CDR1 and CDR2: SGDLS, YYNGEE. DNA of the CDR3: TGTGCCAGCAGCGATGCCAACACAGATACGCAGTATTTT. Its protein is CASSDANTDTQYF.

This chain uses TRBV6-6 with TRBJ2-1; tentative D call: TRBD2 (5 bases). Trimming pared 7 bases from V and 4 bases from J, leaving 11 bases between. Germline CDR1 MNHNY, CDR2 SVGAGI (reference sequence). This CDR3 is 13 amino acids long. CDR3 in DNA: TGTGCCAGCACCGAGACTACTTACAATGAGCAGTTCTTC. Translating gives CASTETTYNEQFF.

This CDR3 reads CASSGTRFPYEQYF. For the CDR3, the DNA is TGTGCCAGCAGTGGGACTAGATTCCCCTACGAGCAGTACTTC. The chain is built from TRBV2 and TRBJ2-7; 7 bases align to TRBD2. Per the germline V gene, CDR1 is SNHLY and CDR2 is FYNNEI. J lost 2 bases, V lost 4 bases, and 5 bases had no gene match. The CDR3 consists of 14 residues.

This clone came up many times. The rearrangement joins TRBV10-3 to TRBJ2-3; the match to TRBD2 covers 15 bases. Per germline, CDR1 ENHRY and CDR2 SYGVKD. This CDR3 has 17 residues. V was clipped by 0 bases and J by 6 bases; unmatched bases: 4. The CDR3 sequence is CAISESGLAGGADTQYF. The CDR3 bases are TGTGCCATCAGTGAGTCAGGACTAGCGGGAGGGGCGGATACGCAGTATTTT.

For the CDR3, the DNA is TGCGCCAGCAGTCTCCCGGGAGACTGCCACGGGAATTCACCCCTCCACTTT. It is translated as CASSLPGDCHGNSPLHF. V and J are TRBV23-1 and TRBJ1-6; D is unclear. TRBV23-1 is an open reading frame, and its role is uncertain. This CDR3 contains 17 residues. V shed 4 bases and J shed 7 bases, with 20 bases lying between them.

The CDR3: CASSSQGAYSNSPLHF. For the CDR3, the DNA is TGTGCCAGCAGTAGCCAGGGGGCATACAGTAATTCACCCCTCCACTTT. The chain joins TRBV2 to TRBJ1-6; 8 bases align to TRBD1. There are 16 residues in the CDR3. With V trimmed by 5 bases and J by 6 bases, 9 bases remained unmatched. Germline V lookup: CDR1 SNHLY, CDR2 FYNNEI.

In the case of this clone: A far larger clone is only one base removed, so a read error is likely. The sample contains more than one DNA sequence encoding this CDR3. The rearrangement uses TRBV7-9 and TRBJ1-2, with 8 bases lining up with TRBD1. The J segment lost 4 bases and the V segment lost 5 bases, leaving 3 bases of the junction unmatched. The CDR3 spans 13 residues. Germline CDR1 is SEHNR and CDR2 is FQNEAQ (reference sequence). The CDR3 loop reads CASSPGTGYGYTF. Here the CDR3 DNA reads TGTGCCAGCAGCCCCGGGACAGGCTATGGCTACACCTTC.

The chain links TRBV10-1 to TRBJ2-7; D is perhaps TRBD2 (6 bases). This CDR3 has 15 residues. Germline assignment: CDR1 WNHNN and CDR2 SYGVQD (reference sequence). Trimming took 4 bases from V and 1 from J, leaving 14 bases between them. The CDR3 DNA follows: TGCGCCAGCAGTGCATCCATTGCGGGGTCCTACGAGCAGTACTTC. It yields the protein CASSASIAGSYEQYF.

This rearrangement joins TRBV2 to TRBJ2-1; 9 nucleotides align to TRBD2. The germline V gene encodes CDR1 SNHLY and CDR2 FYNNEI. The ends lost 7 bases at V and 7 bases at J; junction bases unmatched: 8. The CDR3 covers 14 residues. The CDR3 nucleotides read TGTGCCAGCAAACCGACTAGCGGTGGAAATGAGCAGTTCTTC. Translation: CASKPTSGGNEQFF.

The CDR3 here is CSARLGEKLFF. The DNA of the CDR3 is TGCAGTGCGCGCCTGGGGGAAAAACTGTTTTTT. The V and J genes are TRBV20-1 and TRBJ1-4; D unresolved. This CDR3 has 11 amino acids. CDR1 and CDR2 (germline): DFQATT, SNEGSKA (reference sequence). Between the trimmed V and J ends, which lost 6 bases and 8 bases, there was a span of 10 bases.

The CDR3 nucleotides read TGTGCCAGCAGTGCCCAAAGGGGGGGTGTCGGGGAGCTGTTTTTT. Its translation: CASSAQRGGVGELFF. The chain combines TRBV28 with TRBJ2-2; maybe TRBD2 (7 bases). This CDR3 is built from 15 residues. In germline, CDR1 is MDHEN, CDR2 SYDVKM. V dropped 5 bases and J dropped 7 bases, with 17 bases sitting between them.

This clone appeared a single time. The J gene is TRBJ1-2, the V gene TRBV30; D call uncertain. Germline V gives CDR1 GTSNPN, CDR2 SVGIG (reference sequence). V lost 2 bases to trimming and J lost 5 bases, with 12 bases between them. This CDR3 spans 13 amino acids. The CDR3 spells CAWSSGSKYGYTF. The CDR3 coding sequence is TGTGCCTGGAGTAGCGGATCGAAATATGGCTACACCTTC.

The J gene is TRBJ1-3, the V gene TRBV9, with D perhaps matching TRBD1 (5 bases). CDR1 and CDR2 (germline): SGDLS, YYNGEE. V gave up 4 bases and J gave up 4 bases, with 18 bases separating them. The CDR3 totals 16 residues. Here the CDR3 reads CASSQRDAGPGNTIYF. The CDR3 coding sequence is TGTGCCAGCAGCCAACGGGATGCAGGGCCCGGAAACACCATATATTTT. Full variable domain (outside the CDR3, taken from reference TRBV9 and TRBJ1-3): DSGVTQTPKHLITATGQRVTLRCSPRSGDLSVYWYQQSLDQGLQFLIQYYNGEERAKGNILERFSAQQFPDLHSELNLSSLELGDSALYFCASSQRDAGPGNTIYFGEGSWLTVV.

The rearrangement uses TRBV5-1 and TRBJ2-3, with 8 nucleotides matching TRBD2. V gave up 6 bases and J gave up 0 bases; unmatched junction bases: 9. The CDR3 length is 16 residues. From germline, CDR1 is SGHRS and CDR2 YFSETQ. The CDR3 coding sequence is TGCGCCAGCAAGGGGGAGGCGGGAGGCAGCACAGATACGCAGTATTTT. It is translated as CASKGEAGGSTDTQYF.

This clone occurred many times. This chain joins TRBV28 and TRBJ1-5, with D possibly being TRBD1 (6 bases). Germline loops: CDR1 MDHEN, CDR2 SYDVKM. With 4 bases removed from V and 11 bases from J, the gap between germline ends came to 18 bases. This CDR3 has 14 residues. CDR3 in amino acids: CASSSGQTRVAQHF. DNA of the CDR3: TGTGCCAGCAGTTCCGGACAGACGAGGGTAGCCCAGCATTTT.

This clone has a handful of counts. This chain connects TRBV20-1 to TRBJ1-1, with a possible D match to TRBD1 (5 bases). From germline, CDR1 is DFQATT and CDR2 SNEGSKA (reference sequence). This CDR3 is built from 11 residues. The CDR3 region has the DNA TGCAGGCCATCGGGGAGGGGTTCAGCTTTCTTT. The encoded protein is CRPSGRGSAFF.